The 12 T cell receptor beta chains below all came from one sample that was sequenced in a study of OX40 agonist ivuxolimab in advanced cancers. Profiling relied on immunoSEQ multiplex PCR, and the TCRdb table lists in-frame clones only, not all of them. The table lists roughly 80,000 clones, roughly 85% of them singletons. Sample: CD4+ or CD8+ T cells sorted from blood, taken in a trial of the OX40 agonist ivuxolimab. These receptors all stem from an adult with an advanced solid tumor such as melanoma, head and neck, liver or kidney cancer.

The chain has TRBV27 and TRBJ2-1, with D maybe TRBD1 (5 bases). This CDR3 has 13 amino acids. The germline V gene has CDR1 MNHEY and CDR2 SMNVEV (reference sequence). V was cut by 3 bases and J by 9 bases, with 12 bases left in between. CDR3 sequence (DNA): TGTGCCAGCAGTTTGATCAGGGTGGGTGAGCAGTTCTTC. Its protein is CASSLIRVGEQFF.

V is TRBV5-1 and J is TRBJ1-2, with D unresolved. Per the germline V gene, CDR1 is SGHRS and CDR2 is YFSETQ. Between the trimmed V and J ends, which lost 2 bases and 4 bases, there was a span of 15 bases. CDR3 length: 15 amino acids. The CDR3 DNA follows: TGCGCCAGCAGCTTAAGATGGTCTGCGGCCTATGGCTACACCTTC. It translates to CASSLRWSAAYGYTF.

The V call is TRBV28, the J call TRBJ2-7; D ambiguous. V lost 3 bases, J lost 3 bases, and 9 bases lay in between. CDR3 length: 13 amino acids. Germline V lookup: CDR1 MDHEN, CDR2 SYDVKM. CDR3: CASSFRHIYEQYF. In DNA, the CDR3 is TGTGCCAGCAGTTTTAGGCATATCTACGAGCAGTACTTC.

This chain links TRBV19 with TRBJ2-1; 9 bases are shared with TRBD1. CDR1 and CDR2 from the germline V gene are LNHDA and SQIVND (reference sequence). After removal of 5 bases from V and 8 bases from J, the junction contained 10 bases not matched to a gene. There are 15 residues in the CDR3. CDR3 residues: CASSLGTGIRDEQFF. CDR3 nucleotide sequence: TGTGCCAGTAGTCTCGGGACAGGGATTAGGGATGAGCAGTTCTTC.

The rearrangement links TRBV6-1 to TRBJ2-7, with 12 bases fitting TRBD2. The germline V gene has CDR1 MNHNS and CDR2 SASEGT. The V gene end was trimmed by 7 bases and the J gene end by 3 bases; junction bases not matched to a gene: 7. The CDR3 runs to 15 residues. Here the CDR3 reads CASTLRLAGDYEQYF. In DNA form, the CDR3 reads TGTGCCAGCACTCTCAGACTAGCGGGAGACTACGAGCAGTACTTC.

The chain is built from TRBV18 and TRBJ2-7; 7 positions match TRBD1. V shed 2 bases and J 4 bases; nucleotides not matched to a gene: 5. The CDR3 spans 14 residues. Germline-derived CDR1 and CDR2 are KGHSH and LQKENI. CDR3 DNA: TGTGCCAGCTCACCAATGGGGACAGCTTACGAGCAGTACTTC. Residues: CASSPMGTAYEQYF. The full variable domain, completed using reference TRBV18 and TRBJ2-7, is NAGVMQNPRHLVRRRGQEARLRCSPMKGHSHVYWYRQLPEEGLKFMVYLQKENIIDESGMPKERFSAEFPKEGPSILRIQQVVRGDSAAYFCASSPMGTAYEQYFGPGTRLTVT.

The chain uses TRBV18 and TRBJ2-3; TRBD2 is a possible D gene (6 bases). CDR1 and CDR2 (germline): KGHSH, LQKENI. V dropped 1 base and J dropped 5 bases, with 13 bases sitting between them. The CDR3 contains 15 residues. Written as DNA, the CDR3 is TGTGCCAGCTCACCACTAGCGGAACGGGGAGATACGCAGTATTTT. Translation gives CASSPLAERGDTQYF.

The CDR3 nucleotides read TGCGCCAGCAGCTTGGCCTTCCTAGGACAGCACACTGAAGCTTTCTTT. Residues: CASSLAFLGQHTEAFF. The chain recombines TRBV5-1 with TRBJ1-1; D may be TRBD1 (6 bases). The CDR3 totals 16 residues. In germline, CDR1 is SGHRS, CDR2 YFSETQ. Trimming pared 0 bases from V and 3 bases from J, leaving 15 bases between. The variable domain in full, with the rest retrieved from reference TRBV5-1 and TRBJ1-1, is KAGVTQTPRYLIKTRGQQVTLSCSPISGHRSVSWYQQTPGQGLQFLFEYFSETQRNKGNFPGRFSGRQFSNSRSEMNVSTLELGDSALYLCASSLAFLGQHTEAFFGQGTRLTVV.

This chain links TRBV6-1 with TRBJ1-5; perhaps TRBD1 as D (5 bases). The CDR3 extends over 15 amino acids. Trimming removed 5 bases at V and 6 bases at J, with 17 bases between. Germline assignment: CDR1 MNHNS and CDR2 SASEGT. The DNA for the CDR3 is TGTGCCAGCAGTCCGGGTCAGGGCTTGAGTCAGCCCCAGCATTTT. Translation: CASSPGQGLSQPQHF.

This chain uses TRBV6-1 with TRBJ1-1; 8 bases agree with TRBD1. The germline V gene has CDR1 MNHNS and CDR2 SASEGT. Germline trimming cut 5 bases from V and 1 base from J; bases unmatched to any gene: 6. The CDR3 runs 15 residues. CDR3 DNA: TGTGCCAGCAGTTCCTTACAGGGGGGGAACACTGAAGCTTTCTTT. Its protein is CASSSLQGGNTEAFF.

The CDR3 nucleotides read TGCGCCAGCAGCCAAGAACACAGGGGCATCGGTTTGAACACTGAAGCTTTCTTT. It specifies CASSQEHRGIGLNTEAFF. The V and J genes are TRBV4-3 and TRBJ1-1; 7 bases are a match to TRBD1. CDR1 and CDR2 from the germline V gene are LGHNA and YSLEER. This CDR3 spans 18 amino acids. The V and J ends lost 0 bases and 0 bases, in that order; junction bases with no gene match: 10.

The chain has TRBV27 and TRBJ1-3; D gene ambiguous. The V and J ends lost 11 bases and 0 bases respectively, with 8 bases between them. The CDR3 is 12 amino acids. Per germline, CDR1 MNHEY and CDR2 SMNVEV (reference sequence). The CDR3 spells CAHGTSGNTIYF. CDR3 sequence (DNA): TGTGCCCACGGTACCTCTGGAAACACCATATATTTT.